Shown below are 10 T cell receptor beta chains from a single sample sequenced in a study of T-cell memory formation after mild COVID-19. TCRdb recomputed calls from the 5' RACE reads with MiXCR, one row per CDR3 protein. The repertoire consists of some 160,000 distinct CDR3 sequences, with 31% occurring once and the leading ten covering 12%. The sequenced material came from PBMCs or a T cell subset sorted from them (not recorded which). The receptor set was obtained from an adult woman who had mild COVID-19 (a few samples of this study predate the infection). Cell type and time point are not known.

There are a few counts of this clonotype. This chain joins TRBV2 and TRBJ1-4, with D maybe TRBD1 (5 bases). The CDR3 sequence is 14 residues long. The V gene's germline CDR1 is SNHLY and CDR2 FYNNEI. V shed 6 bases and J shed 5 bases, with 13 bases lying between them. The CDR3 DNA follows: TGTGCCAGCAGGAAGGGGAGTCAAAATGAAAAACTGTTTTTT. Translation gives CASRKGSQNEKLFF.

This clonotype was observed many times. The V gene is TRBV4-2, the J gene TRBJ2-1, with a weak D call TRBD2 (6 bases). In germline, CDR1 is LGHNA, CDR2 YNFKEQ. Trimming took off 1 base at V and 8 bases at J, with 15 bases between the two ends. This CDR3 is built from 15 residues. In DNA form, the CDR3 reads TGTGCCAGCAGCCAAGTAGGGACTCACGGGGATGAGCAGTTCTTC. This sequence encodes CASSQVGTHGDEQFF.

The chain employs TRBV4-2 and TRBJ1-3, with D possibly matching TRBD1 (6 bases). From germline, CDR1 is LGHNA and CDR2 YNFKEQ. This CDR3 is built from 16 residues. V lost 1 base, J lost 0 bases, and 10 bases lay in between. Here the CDR3 reads CASSQGPDSSGNTIYF. CDR3 nucleotide sequence: TGTGCCAGCAGCCAAGGGCCGGACAGCTCTGGAAACACCATATATTTT.

This clonotype came up a few times. V is TRBV7-9 and J is TRBJ2-7; a weak D match, TRBD2 (5 bases). Per germline, CDR1 SEHNR and CDR2 FQNEAQ (reference sequence). The ends were cut back, 6 bases at V and 2 bases at J, with 8 bases in the middle. The CDR3 covers 12 residues. CDR3 region: CASRAGTYEQYF. Written as DNA, the CDR3 is TGTGCCAGCAGGGCCGGGACCTACGAGCAGTACTTC.

V and J are TRBV11-3 and TRBJ1-6; no reliable D call. The germline gives CDR1 SGHNT, CDR2 YENEEA. V was pared by 1 base and J by 10 bases, with 14 bases between. This CDR3 is built from 15 residues. Here the CDR3 reads CASSLAQVLNSPLHF. CDR3 nucleotides: TGTGCCAGCAGCTTAGCCCAGGTCCTCAACTCACCCCTCCACTTT.

This clonotype has a handful of counts. CDR3 region: CASSLQGTNEKLFF. The CDR3 DNA reads as TGTGCCAGCAGCTTACAGGGGACTAATGAAAAACTGTTTTTT. The chain carries TRBV6-6 and TRBJ1-4; 7 nucleotides agree with TRBD1. Losses at the gene ends were 6 bases for V and 2 bases for J; bases not matched to a gene: 3. The germline V gene encodes CDR1 MNHNY and CDR2 SVGAGI (reference sequence). This CDR3 is built from 14 residues.

The chain carries TRBV30 and TRBJ1-5; 7 nucleotides match TRBD1. Germline trimming cut 2 bases from V and 4 bases from J; bases unmatched to any gene: 8. CDR3 length: 15 residues. CDR1 is GTSNPN and CDR2 is SVGIG in the germline V gene (reference sequence). CDR3 amino acids: CAWSQLRTGNQPQHF. DNA of the CDR3: TGTGCCTGGAGTCAACTCCGGACAGGTAATCAGCCCCAGCATTTT.

This chain connects TRBV12-3 or TRBV12-4 to TRBJ2-5; 7 nucleotides match TRBD1. J was trimmed by 5 bases and V by 5 bases; bases with no gene match: 8. The CDR3 runs 14 residues. In DNA, the CDR3 is TGTGCCAGCAGTAGGACAGGAAGATGGGAGACCCAGTACTTC. Its translation: CASSRTGRWETQYF.

This clonotype has a handful of counts. V usage is TRBV29-1 and J usage is TRBJ2-2, with D hard to call. The V end lost 3 bases, the J end lost 4 bases, and 12 bases lay between the germline ends. The CDR3 contains 14 residues. Germline loops: CDR1 SQVTM, CDR2 ANQGSEA. Here the CDR3 reads CSVDSGPITGELFF. The CDR3 DNA reads TGCAGCGTTGATTCCGGGCCCATCACCGGGGAGCTGTTTTTT.

There are a few counts of this clonotype. The chain combines TRBV4-1 with TRBJ2-7, with TRBD1 identical over 8 bases. CDR1 is MGHRA, CDR2 YSYEKL, per germline. V was pared by 0 bases and J by 1 base, with 2 bases of the junction left unmatched. The CDR3 is 15 residues long. In DNA form, the CDR3 reads TGCGCCAGCAGCCAAGATAGGACAGGGTCCTACGAGCAGTACTTC. Amino acids: CASSQDRTGSYEQYF.